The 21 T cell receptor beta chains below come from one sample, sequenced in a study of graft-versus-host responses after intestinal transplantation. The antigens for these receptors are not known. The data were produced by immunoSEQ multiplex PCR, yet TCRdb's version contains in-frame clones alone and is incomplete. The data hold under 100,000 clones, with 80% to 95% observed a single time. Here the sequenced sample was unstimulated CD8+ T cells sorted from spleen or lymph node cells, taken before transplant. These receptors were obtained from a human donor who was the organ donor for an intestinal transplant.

In DNA form, the CDR3 reads TGTGCCACCCAACAGGGATGGACTGAAGCTTTCTTT. It translates to CATQQGWTEAFF. The chain has TRBV19 and TRBJ1-1, with a weak D call TRBD1 (6 bases). V was trimmed by 10 bases and J by 5 bases, leaving 14 bases between them. The CDR3 consists of 12 residues. Germline V gene lookup returns CDR1 LNHDA and CDR2 SQIVND (reference sequence).

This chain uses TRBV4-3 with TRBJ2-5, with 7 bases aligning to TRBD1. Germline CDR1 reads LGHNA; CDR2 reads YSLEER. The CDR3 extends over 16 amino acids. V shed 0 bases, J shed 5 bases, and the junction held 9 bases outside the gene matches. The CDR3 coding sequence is TGCGCCAGCAGCCAAGACAGGGGGTCGAGGCTGGAGACCCAGTACTTC. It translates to CASSQDRGSRLETQYF.

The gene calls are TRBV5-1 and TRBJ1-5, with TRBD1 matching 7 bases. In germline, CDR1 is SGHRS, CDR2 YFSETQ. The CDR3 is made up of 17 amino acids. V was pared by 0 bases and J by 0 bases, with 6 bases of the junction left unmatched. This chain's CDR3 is CASSLAGRGYSNQPQHF. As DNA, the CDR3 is TGCGCCAGCAGCTTGGCCGGCAGGGGGTATAGCAATCAGCCCCAGCATTTT.

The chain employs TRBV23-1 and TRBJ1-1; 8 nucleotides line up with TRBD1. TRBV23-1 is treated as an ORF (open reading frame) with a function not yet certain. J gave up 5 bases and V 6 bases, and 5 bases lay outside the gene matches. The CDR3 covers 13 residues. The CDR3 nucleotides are TGCGCCAGCAGACAGGGGGATTTGACTGAAGCTTTCTTT. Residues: CASRQGDLTEAFF.

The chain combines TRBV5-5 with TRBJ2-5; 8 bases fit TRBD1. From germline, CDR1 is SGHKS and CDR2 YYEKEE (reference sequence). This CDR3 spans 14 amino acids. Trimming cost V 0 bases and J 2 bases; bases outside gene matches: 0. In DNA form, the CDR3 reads TGTGCCAGCAGCTTGGGGACAGGGCAAGAGACCCAGTACTTC. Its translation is CASSLGTGQETQYF.

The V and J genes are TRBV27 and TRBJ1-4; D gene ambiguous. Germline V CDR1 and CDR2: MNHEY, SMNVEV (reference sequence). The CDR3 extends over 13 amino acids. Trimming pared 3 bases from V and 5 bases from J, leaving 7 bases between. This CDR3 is CASSFSGNEKLFF. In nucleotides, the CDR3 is TGTGCCAGCAGTTTCAGCGGGAATGAAAAACTGTTTTTT. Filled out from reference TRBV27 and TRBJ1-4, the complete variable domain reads EAQVTQNPRYLITVTGKKLTVTCSQNMNHEYMSWYRQDPGLGLRQIYYSMNVEVTDKGDVPEGYKVSRKEKRNFPLILESPSPNQTSLYFCASSFSGNEKLFFGSGTQLSVL.

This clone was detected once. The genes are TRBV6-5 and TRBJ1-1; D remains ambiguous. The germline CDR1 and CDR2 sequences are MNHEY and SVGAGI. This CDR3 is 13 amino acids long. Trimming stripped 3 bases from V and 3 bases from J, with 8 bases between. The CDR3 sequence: CASSYGGYTEAFF. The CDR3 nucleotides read TGTGCCAGCAGTTATGGCGGGTACACTGAAGCTTTCTTT.

CDR3 in amino acids: CASSSFLVQFF. CDR3 bases: TGTGCCAGCAGTTCCTTCCTTGTGCAGTTCTTC. This rearrangement joins TRBV27 to TRBJ2-1; D is unclear. Germline CDR1 reads MNHEY; CDR2 reads SMNVEV (reference sequence). The CDR3 sequence is 11 residues long. V lost 4 bases and J lost 12, with 10 bases in between.

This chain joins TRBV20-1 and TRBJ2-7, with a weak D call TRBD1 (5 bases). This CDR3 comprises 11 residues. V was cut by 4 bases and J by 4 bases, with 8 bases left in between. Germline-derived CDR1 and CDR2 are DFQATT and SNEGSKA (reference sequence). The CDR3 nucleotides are TGCAGTGCTATAGGGGCTTACGAGCAGTACTTC. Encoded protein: CSAIGAYEQYF.

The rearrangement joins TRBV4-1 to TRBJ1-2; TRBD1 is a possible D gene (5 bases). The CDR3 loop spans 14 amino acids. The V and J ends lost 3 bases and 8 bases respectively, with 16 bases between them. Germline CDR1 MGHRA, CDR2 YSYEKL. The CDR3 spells CASSHLDQGRGYTF. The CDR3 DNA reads TGCGCCAGCAGCCATCTCGACCAGGGAAGGGGCTACACCTTC.

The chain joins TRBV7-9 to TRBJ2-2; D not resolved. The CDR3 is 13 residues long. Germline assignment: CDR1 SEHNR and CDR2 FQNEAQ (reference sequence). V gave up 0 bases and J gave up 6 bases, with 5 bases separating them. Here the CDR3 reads CASSLANPGELFF. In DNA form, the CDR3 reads TGTGCCAGCAGCTTAGCTAATCCCGGGGAGCTGTTTTTT.

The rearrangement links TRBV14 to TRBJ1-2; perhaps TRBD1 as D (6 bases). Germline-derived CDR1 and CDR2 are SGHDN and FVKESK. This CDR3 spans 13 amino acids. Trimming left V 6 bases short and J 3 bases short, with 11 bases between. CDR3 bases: TGTGCCAGCAGACAGGGTCCGGACTATGGCTACACCTTC. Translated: CASRQGPDYGYTF.

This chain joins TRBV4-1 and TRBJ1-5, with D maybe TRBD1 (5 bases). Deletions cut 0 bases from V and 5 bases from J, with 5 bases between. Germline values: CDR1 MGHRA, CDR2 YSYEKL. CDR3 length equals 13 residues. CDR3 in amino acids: CASSQDRDQPQHF. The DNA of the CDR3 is TGCGCCAGCAGCCAAGACAGGGATCAGCCCCAGCATTTT.

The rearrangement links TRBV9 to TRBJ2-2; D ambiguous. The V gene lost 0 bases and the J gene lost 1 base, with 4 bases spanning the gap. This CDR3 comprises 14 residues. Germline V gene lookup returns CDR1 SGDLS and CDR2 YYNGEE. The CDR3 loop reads CASSVVQNTGELFF. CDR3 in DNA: TGTGCCAGCAGCGTAGTCCAGAACACCGGGGAGCTGTTTTTT.

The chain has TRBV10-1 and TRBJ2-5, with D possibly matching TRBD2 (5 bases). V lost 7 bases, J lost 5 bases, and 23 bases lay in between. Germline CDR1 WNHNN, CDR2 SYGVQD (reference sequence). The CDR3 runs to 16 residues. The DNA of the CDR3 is TGCGCCAGCACCCTCGGCCCCTCGGAGCGAGGGGAGACCCAGTACTTC. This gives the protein CASTLGPSERGETQYF.

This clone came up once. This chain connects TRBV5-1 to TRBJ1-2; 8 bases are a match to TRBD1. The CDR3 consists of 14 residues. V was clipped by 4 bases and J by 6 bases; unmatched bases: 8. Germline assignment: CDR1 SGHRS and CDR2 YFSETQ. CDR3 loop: CASSLTGVVDGYTF. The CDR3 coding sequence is TGCGCCAGCAGCCTGACAGGGGTTGTAGATGGCTACACCTTC. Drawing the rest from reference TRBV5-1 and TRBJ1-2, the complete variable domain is KAGVTQTPRYLIKTRGQQVTLSCSPISGHRSVSWYQQTPGQGLQFLFEYFSETQRNKGNFPGRFSGRQFSNSRSEMNVSTLELGDSALYLCASSLTGVVDGYTFGSGTRLTVV.

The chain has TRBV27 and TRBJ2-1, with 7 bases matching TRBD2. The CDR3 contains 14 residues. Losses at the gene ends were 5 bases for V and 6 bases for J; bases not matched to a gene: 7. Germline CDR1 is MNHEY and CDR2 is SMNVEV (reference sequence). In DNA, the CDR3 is TGTGCCAGCAGTCCGCGGGACTACCGCAATGAGCAGTTCTTC. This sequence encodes CASSPRDYRNEQFF.

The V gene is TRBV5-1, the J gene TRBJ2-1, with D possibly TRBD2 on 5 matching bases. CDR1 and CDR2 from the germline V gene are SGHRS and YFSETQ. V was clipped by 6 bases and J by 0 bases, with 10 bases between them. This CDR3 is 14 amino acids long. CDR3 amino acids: CASTLRGSYNEQFF. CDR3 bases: TGCGCCAGCACTCTCCGGGGCTCCTACAATGAGCAGTTCTTC. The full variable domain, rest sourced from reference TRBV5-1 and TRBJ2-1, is KAGVTQTPRYLIKTRGQQVTLSCSPISGHRSVSWYQQTPGQGLQFLFEYFSETQRNKGNFPGRFSGRQFSNSRSEMNVSTLELGDSALYLCASTLRGSYNEQFFGPGTRLTVL.

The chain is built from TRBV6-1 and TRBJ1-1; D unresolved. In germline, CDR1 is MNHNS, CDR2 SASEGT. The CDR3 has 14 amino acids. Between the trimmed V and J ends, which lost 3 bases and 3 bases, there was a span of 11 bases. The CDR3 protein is CASSDGHWDTEAFF. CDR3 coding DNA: TGTGCCAGCAGTGATGGGCATTGGGACACTGAAGCTTTCTTT.

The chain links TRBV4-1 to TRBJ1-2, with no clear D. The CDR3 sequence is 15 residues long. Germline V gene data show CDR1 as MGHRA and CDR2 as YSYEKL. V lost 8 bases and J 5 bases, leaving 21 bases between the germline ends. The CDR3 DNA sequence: TGCGCCAGCCAGGTAGCATGGGGAGTCTATTATGGCTACACCTTC. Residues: CASQVAWGVYYGYTF.

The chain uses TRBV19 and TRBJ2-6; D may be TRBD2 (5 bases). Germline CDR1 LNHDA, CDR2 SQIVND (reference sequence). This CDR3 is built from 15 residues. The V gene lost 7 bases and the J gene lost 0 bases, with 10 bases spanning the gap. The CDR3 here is CASTPSGSGANVLTF. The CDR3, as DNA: TGTGCCAGTACCCCCAGCGGCTCTGGGGCCAACGTCCTGACTTTC. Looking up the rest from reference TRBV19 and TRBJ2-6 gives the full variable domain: DGGITQSPKYLFRKEGQNVTLSCEQNLNHDAMYWYRQDPGQGLRLIYYSQIVNDFQKGDIAEGYSVSREKKESFPLTVTSAQKNPTAFYLCASTPSGSGANVLTFGAGSRLTVL.